Listed here is a single T cell receptor (beta chain). This receptor's antigen is unknown. Base qualities are not recorded, but no much larger clone differs from it by a single base. Patients with autoimmune disease history or receiving systemic immunosuppression were excluded from the trial. In every dose cohort, peripheral blood was drawn for TCR sequencing at baseline, cycle 4 day 1, and cycle 7 day 1. Samples came from an open-label, multicenter, first-in-human phase I dose-escalation trial of ivuxolimab. Adults with locally advanced or metastatic melanoma, renal cell, hepatocellular, or head and neck squamous cell carcinoma were enrolled in the trial. CD4+ and CD8+ T cells were sorted separately from peripheral blood before TCR sequencing. This entry is derived from a study of OX40 agonist ivuxolimab in advanced cancers. Study-level background: The costimulatory receptor OX40 (CD134) was targeted by ivuxolimab, a fully human IgG2 agonistic monoclonal antibody. Intravenous ivuxolimab was administered to patients every 2 weeks at six dose levels: 0.01, 0.1, 0.3, 1.5, 3 and 10 mg/kg. Of the 50 to 55 dose-escalation patients, hepatocellular carcinoma was present in roughly 19, melanoma in some 15, renal cell carcinoma in 9 and head and neck cancer in 9. In the dose-escalation cohort, 70% to 90% of patients were male, and the mean age was approximately 60 years with a range of roughly 20 to 80. Prior anti-PD-1, anti-PD-L1 or anti-CTLA-4 therapy was permitted, and checkpoint inhibitors had been received by under 50% of dose-escalation patients. Partial responses occurred in three dose-escalation patients: two with cutaneous melanoma and one with hepatocellular carcinoma. The point of sequencing TCRbeta in the periphery was to test whether ivuxolimab changed TCR sequence diversity and drove clonal T-cell expansion. The paper describes the monotherapy dose-escalation part (N of about 52 patients) of the phase I trial of ivuxolimab. Study-wide findings and limitations: Which antigens the clonally expanded peripheral T cells were specific for was not determined. After ivuxolimab, more expanded clones were found on average in CD8+ T cells than in CD4+ T cells. At doses of 0.1 to 3.0 mg/kg, clonal expansion of both CD4+ and CD8+ blood T cells was observed from baseline to week 6. In the 0.1-3.0 mg/kg groups, partial responders had among the lowest normalized peripheral clonal expansion, particularly in CD8+ T cells. Low levels of normalized T-cell clonal expansion were also seen in some patients who did not respond.

The germline V gene provides CDR1 MDHEN and CDR2 SYDVKM. The CDR3 covers 16 residues, taking in both the cysteine and the phenylalanine. The kept DNA is CDR3 alone, 48 bases in frame from the first base. Trimming takes 4 bases from V and 2 bases from J, and the germline ends sit 14 bases apart. For sequencing of the TCRbeta CDR3 region, genomic DNA was extracted from the sorted cells. The immunoSEQ Assay was used for sequencing of TCRbeta CDR3 regions. In TCRdb, the immuneACCESS table is reduced to in-frame sequences with V and J assigned. These tables do not hold every clone; where another copy was compared, an unresolved V gene accounts for under half, and the others remain unexplained. In all, the sample holds under 150,000 clones, and 90% of those were seen once. Approximately 1.1% of the sample is held by the ten biggest clonotypes.

The source was CD4+ or CD8+ T cells sorted from blood, collected in a trial of the OX40 agonist ivuxolimab. The rearranged chain carries TRBV28 and TRBJ2-2; matching of 5 bases hints at TRBD2 as the D gene. The receptor's source is an adult with an advanced solid tumor such as melanoma, head and neck, liver or kidney cancer. The DNA sequence is given as TGTGCCAGCAGTTCAACGGGGAGTTCTAACACCGGGGAGCTGTTTTTT. It translates to CASSSTGSSNTGELFF.